These 9 T cell receptor beta chains were sequenced from one sample in a study of blood T cell repertoires in COVID-19. Some clones are missing from TCRdb's copy, which holds only in-frame ones; the method was immunoSEQ multiplex PCR. The sample contains 300,000 to 350,000 clones, 70% to 90% of which appear only once. The sample comprised PBMCs or T cells enriched from blood (not recorded which). These receptors all come from a young man who had recovered from COVID-19.

J is TRBJ1-3 and V is TRBV5-1, with D perhaps TRBD1 (5 bases). V lost 4 bases and J lost 3, with 11 bases in between. CDR1 is SGHRS and CDR2 is YFSETQ in the germline V gene. The CDR3 spans 14 residues. The CDR3 DNA sequence: TGCGCCAGCAGCCTGGGGCCTCTTGGAAACACCATATATTTT. Residues: CASSLGPLGNTIYF.

This chain links TRBV11-2 with TRBJ2-5; 8 nucleotides line up with TRBD2. Trimming cost V 5 bases and J 2 bases; bases outside gene matches: 10. This CDR3 is built from 16 residues. Germline-derived CDR1 and CDR2 are SGHAT and FQNNGV. In DNA form, the CDR3 reads TGTGCCAGCAGCCCACTCGGGACTAGGGTTCAAGAGACCCAGTACTTC. Translating it yields CASSPLGTRVQETQYF.

The rearrangement uses TRBV5-8 and TRBJ1-3; D gene ambiguous. In germline, CDR1 is SGHTS, CDR2 YDEGEE. The CDR3 has 15 residues. Trimming removed 2 bases at V and 0 bases at J, with 9 bases between. CDR3 residues: CASSLYGSSGNTIYF. For the CDR3, the DNA is TGTGCCAGCAGCTTATACGGGAGCTCTGGAAACACCATATATTTT.

This CDR3 reads CASSVGNRGHTDTQYF. CDR3 bases: TGTGCCAGCAGTGTGGGGAACAGGGGGCACACAGATACGCAGTATTTT. J is TRBJ2-3 and V is TRBV2; 9 nucleotides agree with TRBD1. Germline CDR1 is SNHLY and CDR2 is FYNNEI. The CDR3 is 16 amino acids. J gave up 2 bases and V 4 bases, and 7 bases lay outside the gene matches.

This chain links TRBV9 with TRBJ2-5; TRBD1 matches at 9 bases. Germline V lookup: CDR1 SGDLS, CDR2 YYNGEE. V lost 3 bases, J lost 4 bases, and 7 bases stayed unmatched. The CDR3 contains 15 residues. CDR3 amino acids: CASSAGTGRTETQYF. The CDR3 region has the DNA TGTGCCAGCAGCGCAGGGACAGGGAGGACAGAGACCCAGTACTTC.

This clone was found once. The chain has TRBV11-2 and TRBJ2-7, with 7 bases fitting TRBD1. The CDR3 has 15 residues. V lost 4 bases to trimming and J lost 4 bases; unmatched junction nucleotides: 10. Germline-derived CDR1 and CDR2 are SGHAT and FQNNGV. CDR3 in amino acids: CASSSTGTVRYEQYF. The CDR3 DNA reads as TGTGCCAGCAGCTCGACCGGGACAGTAAGATACGAGCAGTACTTC.

The chain uses TRBV5-1 and TRBJ1-2; 8 bases are a match to TRBD1. V shed 5 bases, J shed 2 bases, and the junction held 5 bases outside the gene matches. Per germline, CDR1 SGHRS and CDR2 YFSETQ. The CDR3 runs to 14 residues. CDR3 nucleotides: TGCGCCAGCAGGGTGACAGGGGACAACTATGGCTACACCTTC. Encoded protein: CASRVTGDNYGYTF.

The chain joins TRBV7-9 to TRBJ1-4, with TRBD1 matching 7 bases. The V gene end was trimmed by 3 bases and the J gene end by 2 bases; junction bases not matched to a gene: 6. Germline V gives CDR1 SEHNR, CDR2 FQNEAQ (reference sequence). CDR3 size: 16 residues. CDR3 protein: CASSFSRTGTNEKLFF. For the CDR3, the DNA is TGTGCCAGCAGCTTTTCCCGGACAGGCACTAATGAAAAACTGTTTTTT.

The rearrangement uses TRBV30 and TRBJ1-1; 7 bases fit TRBD1. This CDR3 has 13 amino acids. Looked up from germline, CDR1 is GTSNPN and CDR2 is SVGIG (reference sequence). V lost 4 bases to trimming and J lost 0 bases; unmatched junction nucleotides: 2. This chain's CDR3 is CAWMGQLNTEAFF. In DNA, the CDR3 is TGTGCCTGGATGGGACAGCTGAACACTGAAGCTTTCTTT.